This TCR beta chain was captured in a study of OX40 agonist ivuxolimab in advanced cancers. Study information: An anti-OX40 (CD134) antibody with agonistic activity, ivuxolimab, was administered to patients. Patients assigned to dose escalation were diagnosed with hepatocellular carcinoma, melanoma, renal cell or head and neck cancer. Study results and caveats: Both blood CD4+ and CD8+ T cells showed clonal growth by week 6 at 0.1 to 3.0 mg/kg. Clonal expansion in partial responders at 0.1-3.0 mg/kg ranked among the lowest.

Data came from immunoSEQ multiplex PCR; TCRdb stores just in-frame clones and leaves some out. The sample yields 65,000 to 80,000 clones, more than 85% seen once. Note on this clone: Its cognate antigen is unknown.

Germline V CDR1 and CDR2: SGDLS, YYNGEE. The CDR3 runs to 14 residues. V gave up 4 bases and J gave up 5 bases, with 15 bases separating them. This specimen consisted of CD4+ or CD8+ T cells sorted from blood, obtained in a trial of the OX40 agonist ivuxolimab. The chain combines TRBV9 with TRBJ2-5; D call uncertain. This clonotype was sampled from an adult with an advanced solid tumor such as melanoma, head and neck, liver or kidney cancer. The CDR3 nucleotides are TGTGCCAGCAGCCCCCGTGGGTACGAGGAGACCCAGTACTTC. This codes for CASSPRGYEETQYF.